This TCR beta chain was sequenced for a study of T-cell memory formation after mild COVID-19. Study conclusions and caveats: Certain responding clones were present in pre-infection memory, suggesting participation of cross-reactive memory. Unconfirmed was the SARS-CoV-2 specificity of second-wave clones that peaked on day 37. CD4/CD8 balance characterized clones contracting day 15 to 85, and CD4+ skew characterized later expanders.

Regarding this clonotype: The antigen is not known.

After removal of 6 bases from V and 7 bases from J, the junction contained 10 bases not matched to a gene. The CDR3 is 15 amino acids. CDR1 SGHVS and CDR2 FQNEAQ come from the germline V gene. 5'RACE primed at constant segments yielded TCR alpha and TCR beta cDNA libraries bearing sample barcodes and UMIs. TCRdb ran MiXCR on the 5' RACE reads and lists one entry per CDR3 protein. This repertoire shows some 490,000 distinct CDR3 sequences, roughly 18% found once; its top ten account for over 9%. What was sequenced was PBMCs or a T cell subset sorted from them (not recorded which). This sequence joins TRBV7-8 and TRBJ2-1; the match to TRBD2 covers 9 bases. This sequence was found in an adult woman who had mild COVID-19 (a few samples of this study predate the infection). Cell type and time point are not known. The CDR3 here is CASSPAGGFRNEQFF. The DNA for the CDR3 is TGTGCCAGCAGTCCGGCGGGAGGGTTTCGGAATGAGCAGTTCTTC. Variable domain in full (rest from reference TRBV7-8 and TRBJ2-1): GAGVSQSPRYKVAKRGQDVALRCDPISGHVSLFWYQQALGQGPEFLTYFQNEAQLDKSGLPSDRFFAERPEGSVSTLKIQRTQQEDSAVYLCASSPAGGFRNEQFFGPGTRLTVL.